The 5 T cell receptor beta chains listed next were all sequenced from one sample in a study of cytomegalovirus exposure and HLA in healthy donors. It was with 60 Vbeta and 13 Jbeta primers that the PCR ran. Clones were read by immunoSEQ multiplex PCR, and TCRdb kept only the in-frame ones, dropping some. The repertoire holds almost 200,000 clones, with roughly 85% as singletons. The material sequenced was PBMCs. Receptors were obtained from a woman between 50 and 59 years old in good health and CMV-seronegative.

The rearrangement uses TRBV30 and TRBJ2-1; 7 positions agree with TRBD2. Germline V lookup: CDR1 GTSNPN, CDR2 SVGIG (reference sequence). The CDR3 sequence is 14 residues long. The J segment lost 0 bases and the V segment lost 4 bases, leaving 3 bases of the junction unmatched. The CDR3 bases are TGTGCCTGGATCGGGGGGAGCTCCTACAATGAGCAGTTCTTC. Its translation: CAWIGGSSYNEQFF.

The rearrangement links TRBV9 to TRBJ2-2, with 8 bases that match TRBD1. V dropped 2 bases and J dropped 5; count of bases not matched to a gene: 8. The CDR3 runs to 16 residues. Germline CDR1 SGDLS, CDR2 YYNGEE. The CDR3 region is CASSVSGGIFTGELFF. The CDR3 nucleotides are TGTGCCAGCAGCGTTTCAGGGGGCATTTTTACCGGGGAGCTGTTTTTT.

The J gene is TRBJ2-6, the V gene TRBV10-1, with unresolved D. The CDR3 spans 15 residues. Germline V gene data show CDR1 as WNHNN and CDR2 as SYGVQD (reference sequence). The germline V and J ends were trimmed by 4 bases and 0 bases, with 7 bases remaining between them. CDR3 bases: TGCGCCAGCAGTGCGGGTCTCTCTGGGGCCAACGTCCTGACTTTC. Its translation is CASSAGLSGANVLTF.

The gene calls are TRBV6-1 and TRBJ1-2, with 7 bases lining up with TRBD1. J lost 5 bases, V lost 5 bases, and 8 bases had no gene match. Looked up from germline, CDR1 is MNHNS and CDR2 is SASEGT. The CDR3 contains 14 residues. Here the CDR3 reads CASSRQGWAYGYTF. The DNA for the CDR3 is TGTGCCAGCAGTAGACAGGGTTGGGCTTATGGCTACACCTTC.

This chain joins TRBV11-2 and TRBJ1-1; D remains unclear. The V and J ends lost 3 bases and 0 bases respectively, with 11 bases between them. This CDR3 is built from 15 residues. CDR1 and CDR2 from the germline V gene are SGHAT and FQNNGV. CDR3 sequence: CASSFHLNLNTEAFF. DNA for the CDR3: TGTGCCAGCAGCTTTCATTTAAACTTGAACACTGAAGCTTTCTTT. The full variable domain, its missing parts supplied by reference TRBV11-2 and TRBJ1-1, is EAGVAQSPRYKIIEKRQSVAFWCNPISGHATLYWYQQILGQGPKLLIQFQNNGVVDDSQLPKDRFSAERLKGVDSTLKIQPAKLEDSAVYLCASSFHLNLNTEAFFGQGTRLTVV.